This entry lists 8 T cell receptor beta chains sequenced from one sample in a study of T cell repertoires in cytomegalovirus infection. These receptors have no identified antigens. TCRdb reanalysed the reads using MiXCR and keeps one entry per CDR3 protein. The data show a few hundred thousand distinct CDR3 sequences, 40% seen once. The sample was cultured PBMCs, taken from culture after CMV antigen stimulation. These receptors all come from a human donor in good health (CMV status not recorded). Some clones in this sample may be carry-over from other donors' samples.

The chain employs TRBV7-9 and TRBJ2-1; either TRBD1 or TRBD2 may supply D (5 bases each). Trimming took off 5 bases at V and 8 bases at J, with 16 bases between the two ends. The length of the CDR3 is 14 residues. Germline V CDR1 and CDR2: SEHNR, FQNEAQ (reference sequence). This CDR3 is CASSPSGAGYEQFF. Written as DNA, the CDR3 is TGTGCCAGCAGCCCATCCGGGGCAGGGTATGAGCAGTTCTTC.

This clonotype was detected a few times. The V call is TRBV7-2, the J call TRBJ2-7, with D unclear. The germline V gene has CDR1 SGHTA and CDR2 FQGNSA. V lost 0 bases, J lost 6 bases, and 15 bases lay in between. The CDR3 spans 15 residues. DNA for the CDR3: TGTGCCAGCAGCTTAGCCGCGAATGAGCGTAGCGAGCAGTACTTC. Encoded protein: CASSLAANERSEQYF.

This rearrangement joins TRBV11-2 to TRBJ2-1, with TRBD2 as a possible D gene (7 bases). Germline V gene data show CDR1 as SGHAT and CDR2 as FQNNGV. V was pared by 6 bases and J by 2 bases, with 20 bases between. The CDR3 totals 17 residues. The CDR3 sequence is CASSYLMGGLTYNEQFF. CDR3 bases: TGTGCCAGCAGTTACCTGATGGGGGGGCTAACCTACAATGAGCAGTTCTTC.

At least ten counts were recorded for this clonotype. The chain carries TRBV7-2 and TRBJ2-1; D is possibly TRBD2 (6 bases). V lost 8 bases, J lost 9 bases, and 20 bases lay in between. Germline CDR1 SGHTA, CDR2 FQGNSA. The CDR3 length is 14 residues. The CDR3 loop is CASSRTAWGGEQFF. DNA for the CDR3: TGTGCCAGCTCTCGGACTGCCTGGGGAGGTGAGCAGTTCTTC.

CDR3 in DNA: TGTGCCAGTAGTATCAACAGGCGGAACACTGAAGCTTTCTTT. It translates to CASSINRRNTEAFF. This chain links TRBV19 with TRBJ1-1; TRBD1 is a possible D gene (5 bases). Deletions cut 3 bases from V and 1 base from J, with 9 bases between. Germline V gene lookup returns CDR1 LNHDA and CDR2 SQIVND (reference sequence). The CDR3 has 14 amino acids.

This clonotype was seen only a few times. J is TRBJ1-1 and V is TRBV7-9, with D perhaps matching TRBD1 (5 bases). Trimming shortened V by 4 bases and J by 0 bases, and 15 bases separated the two germline ends. The germline CDR1 and CDR2 sequences are SEHNR and FQNEAQ (reference sequence). The CDR3 is 16 residues long. The CDR3 sequence: CASSWSRAGMNTEAFF. DNA for the CDR3: TGTGCCAGCAGCTGGTCCAGGGCTGGAATGAACACTGAAGCTTTCTTT.

This chain links TRBV6-4 with TRBJ1-6; D is unclear. V dropped 4 bases and J dropped 13 bases, with 8 bases sitting between them. The germline gives CDR1 MRHNA, CDR2 SNTAGT. This CDR3 contains 11 residues. The CDR3 sequence: CASSAQWPLHF. The CDR3 coding sequence is TGTGCCAGCAGTGCCCAATGGCCCCTCCACTTT.

The CDR3 DNA reads TGTGCCAGCAGCTTACGATCGGGAAGAGATACGCAGTATTTT. It yields the protein CASSLRSGRDTQYF. The rearrangement joins TRBV7-6 to TRBJ2-3; maybe TRBD2 (5 bases). The V gene lost 2 bases and the J gene lost 5 bases, with 11 bases spanning the gap. Looked up from germline, CDR1 is SGHVS and CDR2 is FNYEAQ. This CDR3 has 14 amino acids. The full variable domain, completed using reference TRBV7-6 and TRBJ2-3, is GAGVSQSPRYKVTKRGQDVALRCDPISGHVSLYWYRQALGQGPEFLTYFNYEAQQDKSGLPNDRFSAERPEGSISTLTIQRTEQRDSAMYRCASSLRSGRDTQYFGPGTRLTVL.